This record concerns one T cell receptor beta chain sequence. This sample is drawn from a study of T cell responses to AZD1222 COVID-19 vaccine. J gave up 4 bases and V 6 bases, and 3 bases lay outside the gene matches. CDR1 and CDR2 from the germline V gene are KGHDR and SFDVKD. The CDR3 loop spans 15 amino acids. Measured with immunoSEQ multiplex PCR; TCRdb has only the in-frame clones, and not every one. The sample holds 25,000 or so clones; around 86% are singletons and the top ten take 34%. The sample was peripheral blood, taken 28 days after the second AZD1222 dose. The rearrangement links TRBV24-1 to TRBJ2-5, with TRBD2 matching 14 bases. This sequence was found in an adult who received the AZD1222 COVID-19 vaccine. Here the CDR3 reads CATSQGTSGRETQYF. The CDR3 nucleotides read TGTGCCACCAGTCAAGGGACTAGCGGGAGAGAGACCCAGTACTTC.